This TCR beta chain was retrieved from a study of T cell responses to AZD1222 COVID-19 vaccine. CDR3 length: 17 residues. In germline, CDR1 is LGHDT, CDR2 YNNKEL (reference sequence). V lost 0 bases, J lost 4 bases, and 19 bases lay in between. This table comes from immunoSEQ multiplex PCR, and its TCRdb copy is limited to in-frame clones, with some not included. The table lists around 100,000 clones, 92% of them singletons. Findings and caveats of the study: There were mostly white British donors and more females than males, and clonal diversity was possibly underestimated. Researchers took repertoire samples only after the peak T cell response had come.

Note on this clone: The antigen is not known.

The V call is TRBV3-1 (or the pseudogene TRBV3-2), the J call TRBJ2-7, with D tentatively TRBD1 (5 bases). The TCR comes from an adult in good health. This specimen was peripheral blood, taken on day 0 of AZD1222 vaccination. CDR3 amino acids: CASSQDGALHPPYEQYF. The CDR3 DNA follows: TGTGCCAGCAGCCAAGATGGGGCTCTTCACCCCCCGTACGAGCAGTACTTC.